The 13 T cell receptor beta chains below were found in one sample sequenced in a study of response to subunit inactivated influenza vaccine. TCRdb re-analysed the RT-PCR reads in MiXCR, keeping a single row per CDR3 protein. The data hold just under 550,000 distinct CDR3 sequences, with around a quarter observed a single time. In addition, the sample was reused for a study of T cells expressing NK-cell markers. That source notes: 5'RACE template switching with UMIs produced the TCR beta cDNA.

Sample: CD4+ T cells sorted from PBMCs, taken approximately 13 days after vaccination. Every receptor here comes from a man over 45 who received an inactivated influenza vaccine.

This clonotype appeared many times. The V call is TRBV7-8, the J call TRBJ2-7; 7 bases map to TRBD2. This CDR3 spans 14 amino acids. The V gene's germline CDR1 is SGHVS and CDR2 FQNEAQ. With 3 bases clipped from V and 4 bases from J, the junction kept 6 bases outside the gene matches. The CDR3 region is CASSFRDYSYEQYF. The CDR3 coding sequence is TGTGCCAGCAGCTTCCGGGACTATTCATACGAGCAGTACTTC.

This clonotype was seen a few times. This sequence joins TRBV29-1 and TRBJ2-3; 8 nucleotides line up with TRBD1. Germline CDR1 is SQVTM and CDR2 is ANQGSEA. Trimming at V came to 6 bases and at J to 6 bases, leaving 11 bases not matched to a gene. CDR3 length equals 14 residues. For the CDR3, the DNA is TGCAGCGTAAGTCCACAGGGGGAAACGGATACGCAGTATTTT. This codes for CSVSPQGETDTQYF.

The V and J genes are TRBV29-1 and TRBJ2-1, with 9 positions matching TRBD2. V shed 6 bases, J shed 3 bases, and the junction held 12 bases outside the gene matches. The germline V gene encodes CDR1 SQVTM and CDR2 ANQGSEA. CDR3 length: 16 residues. This CDR3 reads CSVDGVSGRDYNEQFF. The CDR3, as DNA: TGCAGCGTCGATGGGGTTAGCGGGAGAGACTACAATGAGCAGTTCTTC.

This clonotype was detected only a few times. The chain uses TRBV2 and TRBJ2-3, with no clear D. Trimming left V 3 bases short and J 4 bases short, with 8 bases between. The CDR3 extends over 13 amino acids. The germline V gene encodes CDR1 SNHLY and CDR2 FYNNEI. Here the CDR3 DNA reads TGTGCCAGCAGTGAGGAGAAGGCAGATACGCAGTATTTT. This gives the protein CASSEEKADTQYF.

The chain is built from TRBV20-1 and TRBJ2-4; a weak D match, TRBD1 (5 bases). With 1 base removed from V and 1 base from J, the gap between germline ends came to 14 bases. The CDR3 is 16 amino acids. Germline V gene lookup returns CDR1 DFQATT and CDR2 SNEGSKA (reference sequence). The CDR3 loop reads CSARGSDKGAKNIQYF. CDR3 nucleotide sequence: TGCAGTGCTAGAGGAAGCGATAAGGGGGCCAAAAACATTCAGTACTTC.

In this sample, this clonotype turned up a few times. V is TRBV10-3 and J is TRBJ2-7, with TRBD1 identical over 7 bases. Germline V gene data show CDR1 as ENHRY and CDR2 as SYGVKD. Germline trimming cut 4 bases from V and 4 bases from J; bases unmatched to any gene: 10. This CDR3 has 15 residues. CDR3: CAISARQGLRYEQYF. In DNA, the CDR3 is TGTGCCATCAGTGCTAGACAGGGTTTAAGGTACGAGCAGTACTTC.

This rearrangement joins TRBV5-1 to TRBJ2-7; 10 bases line up with TRBD1. V lost 3 bases and J lost 3; bases outside the gene matches: 6. Germline V CDR1 and CDR2: SGHRS, YFSETQ. The CDR3 runs 15 residues. This chain's CDR3 is CASSSTWTGGYEQYF. For the CDR3, the DNA is TGCGCCAGCAGCTCAACTTGGACAGGGGGCTACGAGCAGTACTTC.

Concerning this clonotype itself: Sequence at one end of the junction differs from germline and may be a read error. V and J are TRBV20-1 and TRBJ1-3; TRBD1 is a possible D gene (6 bases). CDR3 length: 13 amino acids. Germline V lookup: CDR1 DFQATT, CDR2 SNEGSKA (reference sequence). CDR3: CSAEGVNGKTIYF. The CDR3 DNA follows: TGCAGTGCAGAGGGGGTAAACGGAAAAACCATATATTTT.

The gene calls are TRBV12-3 or TRBV12-4 and TRBJ2-5; 9 bases align to TRBD2. The CDR3 covers 15 residues. V was pared by 3 bases and J by 4 bases, with 6 bases of the junction left unmatched. DNA of the CDR3: TGTGCCAGCAGTTTCGGGGCGGGAGGGATAGAGACCCAGTACTTC. Protein sequence: CASSFGAGGIETQYF.

This clonotype has just a few counts. This rearrangement joins TRBV28 to TRBJ2-1; D might be TRBD1 (6 bases). V was trimmed by 8 bases and J by 5 bases, leaving 31 bases between them. CDR3 size: 19 residues. Per the germline V gene, CDR1 is MDHEN and CDR2 is SYDVKM. Here the CDR3 DNA reads TGTGCCAGCGAGGGCACAGAACTAAAAGGAACAGGGATCCACAATGAGCAGTTCTTC. Its protein product is CASEGTELKGTGIHNEQFF.

The gene calls are TRBV20-1 and TRBJ2-2; TRBD2 aligns across 7 bases. The CDR3 is made up of 13 amino acids. The trim removed 6 bases at V and 5 bases at J, leaving 6 bases unmatched. CDR1 DFQATT and CDR2 SNEGSKA come from the germline V gene (reference sequence). The CDR3 nucleotides read TGCAGTGCCAGGGACTACCTTACCGGGGAGCTGTTTTTT. Protein product: CSARDYLTGELFF.

This clonotype was seen only a few times. This rearrangement joins TRBV6-1 to TRBJ1-3; no clear D. Trimming took 4 bases from V and 3 from J, leaving 7 bases between them. Germline CDR1 is MNHNS and CDR2 is SASEGT. This CDR3 region has 13 residues. DNA of the CDR3: TGTGCCAGCAGTGCGGGAGTTGGAAACACCATATATTTT. Translating it yields CASSAGVGNTIYF.

This clonotype turned up a few times. The chain is built from TRBV12-5 and TRBJ2-2, with 10 bases matching TRBD2. V lost 2 bases and J lost 6; bases outside the gene matches: 9. Germline V CDR1 and CDR2: LGHNT, FRNRAP. This CDR3 comprises 17 residues. CDR3 coding DNA: TGTGCTAGTGGTTTGAATGAGGGACTAGCGAGCGCCGGGGAGCTGTTTTTT. Its translation: CASGLNEGLASAGELFF.